The 19 T cell receptor beta chains in this list originate from one sample, sequenced in a study of identical twins. TCRdb called the 5' RACE reads again in MiXCR, with one record for every CDR3 protein. This repertoire shows over 500,000 distinct CDR3 sequences, under 25% found once; its top ten account for approximately 0.95%. Another study also made use of these data, one on T cells expressing NK-cell markers.

Material for sequencing was CD4+ T cells sorted from blood. These receptor sequences come from a woman aged 18-35 years in good health.

This clonotype was counted between two and nine times. The chain employs TRBV5-1 and TRBJ2-2; tentatively, D is TRBD2 (6 bases). Germline V lookup: CDR1 SGHRS, CDR2 YFSETQ. This CDR3 comprises 14 residues. V was shortened by 8 bases and J by 4 bases, with 15 bases between the two germline ends. CDR3 sequence: CASEYGGRTGELFF. DNA for the CDR3: TGCGCCAGTGAATACGGGGGTCGCACCGGGGAGCTGTTTTTT.

This sequence joins TRBV6-1 and TRBJ2-3, with a possible D match to TRBD1 (5 bases). This CDR3 is 14 amino acids long. V shed 4 bases and J shed 1 base, with 9 bases lying between them. The germline CDR1 and CDR2 sequences are MNHNS and SASEGT. The CDR3 reads CASSGLGGTDTQYF. CDR3 bases: TGTGCCAGCAGTGGGTTAGGGGGCACAGATACGCAGTATTTT.

This clonotype was recorded at least ten times. The rearrangement joins TRBV12-3 or TRBV12-4 to TRBJ1-1; no clear D. Trimming removed 3 bases from V and 6 bases from J, with 14 bases in between. The CDR3 runs 14 residues. CDR3 nucleotides: TGTGCCAGCAGTTTGACCCGCCTCAGCCCTGAAGCTTTCTTT. It specifies CASSLTRLSPEAFF.

This clonotype was observed a few times. The chain carries TRBV20-1 and TRBJ2-3; D gene ambiguous. CDR1 is DFQATT and CDR2 is SNEGSKA in the germline V gene (reference sequence). Trimming stripped 6 bases from V and 1 base from J, with 17 bases between. The CDR3 has 15 amino acids. In DNA, the CDR3 is TGCAGTGCCCTAGGACCTTTTCAGGGCACAGATACGCAGTATTTT. Translated, it gives CSALGPFQGTDTQYF.

This clonotype was counted only a few times. The chain joins TRBV4-3 to TRBJ2-7; possible D gene TRBD1, 5 bases. The V and J ends lost 0 bases and 2 bases respectively, with 11 bases between them. CDR1 and CDR2 (germline): LGHNA, YSLEER. The CDR3 covers 15 residues. For the CDR3, the DNA is TGCGCCAGCAGCCAAGATCCACAGGATGCCTACGAGCAGTACTTC. Protein: CASSQDPQDAYEQYF.

The gene calls are TRBV7-8 and TRBJ1-6; tentatively, D is TRBD1 (5 bases). The CDR3 runs 16 residues. V was shortened by 1 base and J by 5 bases, with 12 bases between the two germline ends. CDR1 SGHVS and CDR2 FQNEAQ come from the germline V gene. The CDR3 region is CASSLVAGRNNSPLHF. DNA of the CDR3: TGTGCCAGCAGCTTAGTCGCGGGACGGAATAATTCACCCCTCCACTTT. The full variable domain, its missing parts supplied by reference TRBV7-8 and TRBJ1-6, is GAGVSQSPRYKVAKRGQDVALRCDPISGHVSLFWYQQALGQGPEFLTYFQNEAQLDKSGLPSDRFFAERPEGSVSTLKIQRTQQEDSAVYLCASSLVAGRNNSPLHFGNGTRLTVT.

The table lists this clonotype with a count of one. The chain employs TRBV5-1 and TRBJ2-3, with no clear D. This CDR3 has 15 residues. The V gene's germline CDR1 is SGHRS and CDR2 YFSETQ. V lost 1 base to trimming and J lost 4 bases, with 13 bases between them. CDR3 amino acids: CASSLRPAPADTQYF. CDR3 sequence (DNA): TGCGCCAGCAGCTTGCGTCCCGCCCCGGCAGATACGCAGTATTTT. Full variable domain (missing parts from reference TRBV5-1 and TRBJ2-3): KAGVTQTPRYLIKTRGQQVTLSCSPISGHRSVSWYQQTPGQGLQFLFEYFSETQRNKGNFPGRFSGRQFSNSRSEMNVSTLELGDSALYLCASSLRPAPADTQYFGPGTRLTVL.

The rearrangement uses TRBV21-1 and TRBJ2-7. TRBV21-1 is a listed pseudogene. CDR3 size: 11 residues. CDR3 region: CASSKVVEQYF. DNA for the CDR3: TGTGCCAGCAGCAAAGTAGTCGAGCAGTACTTC.

This clonotype was observed many times. The V gene is TRBV12-3 or TRBV12-4, the J gene TRBJ1-5; D is perhaps TRBD1 (5 bases). Trimming took off 4 bases at V and 3 bases at J, with 13 bases between the two ends. CDR3 length equals 15 residues. This CDR3 reads CASSSQGLVNQPQHF. CDR3 coding DNA: TGTGCCAGCAGTTCCCAGGGTTTAGTCAATCAGCCCCAGCATTTT.

This clonotype was counted a few times. The chain combines TRBV29-1 with TRBJ2-3; no clear D gene. V was trimmed by 4 bases and J by 2 bases, leaving 10 bases between them. The CDR3 runs to 13 residues. Germline lookup yields CDR1 SQVTM and CDR2 ANQGSEA. This CDR3 reads CSVVGPATDTQYF. CDR3 sequence (DNA): TGCAGCGTTGTCGGGCCGGCCACAGATACGCAGTATTTT.

This clonotype turned up a few times. The rearrangement joins TRBV15 to TRBJ2-3, with D hard to call. This CDR3 spans 14 amino acids. Germline loops: CDR1 LNHNV, CDR2 YYDKDF (reference sequence). V gave up 0 bases and J gave up 4 bases, with 8 bases separating them. In DNA form, the CDR3 reads TGTGCCACCAGCAGAGATCATCTACCAGATACGCAGTATTTT. It encodes CATSRDHLPDTQYF.

V gene TRBV5-1 combines with J gene TRBJ2-3; D tentatively reads TRBD1 or TRBD2 (6 bases each). The CDR3 is made up of 14 amino acids. The germline V gene encodes CDR1 SGHRS and CDR2 YFSETQ. With 5 bases removed from V and 2 bases from J, the gap between germline ends came to 12 bases. The CDR3 is CASSEGGLTDTQYF. The CDR3 nucleotides read TGCGCCAGCAGTGAGGGGGGCCTCACAGATACGCAGTATTTT.

The gene calls are TRBV7-2 and TRBJ2-7; 8 nucleotides line up with TRBD1. Germline V lookup: CDR1 SGHTA, CDR2 FQGNSA. This CDR3 has 15 amino acids. Trimming took 3 bases from V and 1 from J; bases not matched to a gene: 5. The CDR3 DNA follows: TGTGCCAGCAGCTTCGACCGGGACAGGTCCTACGAGCAGTACTTC. It codes for CASSFDRDRSYEQYF. Based on the CDR3 plus reference TRBV7-2 and TRBJ2-7, the full variable domain is GAGVSQSPSNKVTEKGKDVELRCDPISGHTALYWYRQSLGQGLEFLIYFQGNSAPDKSGLPSDRFSAERTGGSVSTLTIQRTQQEDSAVYLCASSFDRDRSYEQYFGPGTRLTVT.

This chain links TRBV12-3 or TRBV12-4 with TRBJ1-6; TRBD1 matches at 8 bases. CDR3 size: 13 residues. V was clipped by 7 bases and J by 14 bases; unmatched bases: 10. The CDR3 is CASKRQGFQSLHF. CDR3 nucleotides: TGTGCCAGCAAGAGACAGGGGTTTCAATCCCTCCACTTT.

The chain is built from TRBV6-1 and TRBJ2-7; D is uncertain. Germline lookup yields CDR1 MNHNS and CDR2 SASEGT. Deletions cut 7 bases from V and 4 bases from J, with 8 bases between. This CDR3 comprises 11 residues. CDR3 region: CASINRYEQYF. CDR3 nucleotide sequence: TGTGCCAGCATCAACAGATACGAGCAGTACTTC.

This clonotype appeared many times. This rearrangement joins TRBV7-2 to TRBJ2-1; D uncertain. The ends were cut back, 4 bases at V and 3 bases at J, with 4 bases in the middle. The CDR3 totals 12 residues. Germline loops: CDR1 SGHTA, CDR2 FQGNSA. This CDR3 is CASSSVYNEQFF. CDR3 nucleotides: TGTGCCAGCAGCTCTGTCTACAATGAGCAGTTCTTC. The full variable domain, its missing parts supplied by reference TRBV7-2 and TRBJ2-1, is GAGVSQSPSNKVTEKGKDVELRCDPISGHTALYWYRQSLGQGLEFLIYFQGNSAPDKSGLPSDRFSAERTGGSVSTLTIQRTQQEDSAVYLCASSSVYNEQFFGPGTRLTVL.

The chain carries TRBV4-1 and TRBJ1-1, with a possible D match to TRBD1 (5 bases). Germline CDR1 reads MGHRA; CDR2 reads YSYEKL. This CDR3 spans 15 amino acids. V gave up 1 base and J gave up 1 base, with 10 bases separating them. CDR3 in DNA: TGCGCCAGCAGCCAAGGCCGGGGACGGAACACTGAAGCTTTCTTT. Translating it yields CASSQGRGRNTEAFF.

The rearrangement joins TRBV5-1 to TRBJ1-4; 8 bases map to TRBD1. J was trimmed by 4 bases and V by 4 bases; bases with no gene match: 6. Germline CDR1 SGHRS, CDR2 YFSETQ. This CDR3 is built from 15 residues. In DNA form, the CDR3 reads TGCGCCAGCAGCACATCGGGACAGGTTAATGAAAAACTGTTTTTT. It yields the protein CASSTSGQVNEKLFF.

The chain employs TRBV30 and TRBJ2-1; D may be TRBD2 (5 bases). Germline-derived CDR1 and CDR2 are GTSNPN and SVGIG (reference sequence). CDR3 size: 13 residues. Trimming left V 5 bases short and J 4 bases short, with 12 bases between. The CDR3 nucleotides are TGTGCCTGGGATTCCGAGCGGTACAATGAGCAGTTCTTC. It yields the protein CAWDSERYNEQFF.